These 27 T cell receptor beta chains originate from one sample sequenced in a study of cytomegalovirus exposure and HLA in healthy donors. Only in-frame clones appear in the TCRdb table, and some are missing; sequencing was by immunoSEQ multiplex PCR. The table includes 130,000 to 150,000 clones, about 91% detected once. Sequencing input: PBMCs. The receptors were sampled from a man aged 18 to 30 in good health and CMV-seropositive.

The gene calls are TRBV6-5 and TRBJ1-2; no clear D. There are 15 residues in the CDR3. Trimming left V 4 bases short and J 0 bases short, with 12 bases between. CDR1 and CDR2 (germline): MNHEY, SVGAGI. Written as DNA, the CDR3 is TGTGCCAGCAGTTCCTTCAAGCTATCTAACTATGGCTACACCTTC. Translating gives CASSSFKLSNYGYTF.

This clone was seen a few times. V gene TRBV2 combines with J gene TRBJ2-7; D is unclear. The germline CDR1 and CDR2 sequences are SNHLY and FYNNEI. This CDR3 is 12 amino acids long. Between the trimmed V and J ends, which lost 6 bases and 4 bases, there was a span of 10 bases. The CDR3, as DNA: TGTGCCAGCAGAGCCGAGGCGTACGAGCAGTACTTC. Its protein is CASRAEAYEQYF.

The J gene is TRBJ2-5, the V gene TRBV4-1; TRBD2 agrees at 7 bases. CDR1 is MGHRA, CDR2 YSYEKL, per germline. The length of the CDR3 is 16 residues. After removal of 3 bases from V and 5 bases from J, the junction contained 12 bases not matched to a gene. CDR3 loop: CASSQGLSAGPETQYF. The CDR3 DNA reads as TGCGCCAGCAGCCAGGGTCTTTCAGCGGGACCGGAGACCCAGTACTTC.

The chain recombines TRBV9 with TRBJ1-1, with 11 bases matching TRBD1. J gave up 10 bases and V 0 bases, and 5 bases lay outside the gene matches. The CDR3 is made up of 14 amino acids. Germline assignment: CDR1 SGDLS and CDR2 YYNGEE. This chain's CDR3 is CASSVVGTGGLAFF. DNA of the CDR3: TGTGCCAGCAGCGTAGTTGGGACAGGGGGTCTAGCTTTCTTT. Drawing the rest from reference TRBV9 and TRBJ1-1, the complete variable domain is DSGVTQTPKHLITATGQRVTLRCSPRSGDLSVYWYQQSLDQGLQFLIQYYNGEERAKGNILERFSAQQFPDLHSELNLSSLELGDSALYFCASSVVGTGGLAFFGQGTRLTVV.

The chain uses TRBV6-5 and TRBJ2-2; 8 bases align to TRBD1. The CDR3 length is 13 residues. Germline V gene data show CDR1 as MNHEY and CDR2 as SVGAGI. V shed 6 bases, J shed 7 bases, and the junction held 4 bases outside the gene matches. The CDR3 loop is CASSRGLGGELFF. In DNA form, the CDR3 reads TGTGCCAGCAGCAGGGGGCTGGGCGGGGAGCTGTTTTTT.

The rearrangement joins TRBV11-2 to TRBJ1-6; maybe TRBD1 (6 bases). This CDR3 has 14 residues. The germline V gene has CDR1 SGHAT and CDR2 FQNNGV. V lost 2 bases and J lost 10, with 12 bases in between. CDR3 region: CASSLNRAGSPLHF. In DNA form, the CDR3 reads TGTGCCAGCAGCTTAAACAGGGCCGGCTCACCCCTCCACTTT.

In DNA form, the CDR3 reads TGTGCCAGCAGGACCCAAGGGAGCTCCTATAATTCACCCCTCCACTTT. Residues: CASRTQGSSYNSPLHF. The chain carries TRBV28 and TRBJ1-6; D not resolved. The CDR3 is 16 amino acids. Trimming removed 6 bases at V and 0 bases at J, with 12 bases between. Germline V gives CDR1 MDHEN, CDR2 SYDVKM.

The genes are TRBV5-6 and TRBJ2-1, with D perhaps matching TRBD1 (6 bases). The ends were cut back, 4 bases at V and 9 bases at J, with 20 bases in the middle. The CDR3 loop spans 15 amino acids. CDR1 SGHDT and CDR2 YYEEEE come from the germline V gene. The CDR3 region has the DNA TGTGCCAGCAGCATCACAGGGCCCGCAAAGAGTGAGCAGTTCTTC. The encoded protein is CASSITGPAKSEQFF.

The chain joins TRBV4-2 to TRBJ2-7, with D possibly being TRBD1 (6 bases). Trimming took 4 bases from V and 2 from J, leaving 12 bases between them. Germline-derived CDR1 and CDR2 are LGHNA and YNFKEQ. The CDR3 is made up of 14 amino acids. The CDR3 nucleotides are TGTGCCAGCAGCCCCGAGGGGGTTACCTACGAGCAGTACTTC. Translating gives CASSPEGVTYEQYF.

The chain couples TRBV30 to TRBJ2-7; 7 bases fit TRBD2. V was clipped by 0 bases and J by 0 bases; unmatched bases: 2. This CDR3 comprises 14 residues. Germline values: CDR1 GTSNPN, CDR2 SVGIG (reference sequence). The CDR3 region is CAWSVGGSSYEQYF. The CDR3 DNA is TGTGCCTGGAGTGTCGGGGGGAGCTCCTACGAGCAGTACTTC.

This clone was seen only a few times. The genes are TRBV7-9 and TRBJ2-7, with a weak D call TRBD1 (6 bases). This CDR3 region has 12 residues. Trimming shortened V by 2 bases and J by 4 bases, and 6 bases separated the two germline ends. Germline CDR1 and CDR2: SEHNR and FQNEAQ (reference sequence). The CDR3 region is CASSLRGYEQYF. The CDR3 nucleotides read TGTGCCAGCAGCTTAAGGGGGTACGAGCAGTACTTC.

The genes are TRBV18 and TRBJ2-1, with D uncertain. This CDR3 contains 16 residues. Trimming shortened V by 4 bases and J by 0 bases, and 13 bases separated the two germline ends. CDR1 is KGHSH, CDR2 LQKENI, per germline. Written as DNA, the CDR3 is TGTGCCAGCTCACGAGGCGGTTCCAGCTCCTACAATGAGCAGTTCTTC. Translated: CASSRGGSSSYNEQFF.

This rearrangement joins TRBV19 to TRBJ1-5, with TRBD1 identical over 7 bases. With V trimmed by 8 bases and J by 1 base, 5 bases remained unmatched. This CDR3 region has 14 residues. Germline V gene data show CDR1 as LNHDA and CDR2 as SQIVND (reference sequence). The CDR3 reads CASHPTGSNQPQHF. The CDR3 DNA sequence: TGTGCCAGTCACCCGACAGGGAGCAATCAGCCCCAGCATTTT.

V and J are TRBV28 and TRBJ2-7, with 11 positions matching TRBD2. Germline-derived CDR1 and CDR2 are MDHEN and SYDVKM. Trimming removed 7 bases from V and 3 bases from J; junction bases left unmatched: 5. The CDR3 consists of 14 residues. CDR3 in DNA: TGTGCCAGCACTTCAGGGACTAGCGGCTACGAGCAGTACTTC. This gives the protein CASTSGTSGYEQYF.

The V call is TRBV5-1, the J call TRBJ2-1; 8 nucleotides match TRBD1. CDR1 and CDR2 (germline): SGHRS, YFSETQ. The CDR3 runs to 15 residues. The ends lost 6 bases at V and 0 bases at J; junction bases unmatched: 5. The DNA of the CDR3 is TGCGCCAGCACCCCCGGACAGGGCTCCTACAATGAGCAGTTCTTC. Protein product: CASTPGQGSYNEQFF.

The chain recombines TRBV19 with TRBJ2-1, with 9 positions matching TRBD2. The germline V gene encodes CDR1 LNHDA and CDR2 SQIVND (reference sequence). There are 15 residues in the CDR3. The J segment lost 6 bases and the V segment lost 7 bases, leaving 10 bases of the junction unmatched. The CDR3 region is CASMVDLAGFNEQFF. CDR3 nucleotides: TGTGCCAGTATGGTTGACCTAGCGGGGTTCAATGAGCAGTTCTTC. Filled out from reference TRBV19 and TRBJ2-1, the complete variable domain reads DGGITQSPKYLFRKEGQNVTLSCEQNLNHDAMYWYRQDPGQGLRLIYYSQIVNDFQKGDIAEGYSVSREKKESFPLTVTSAQKNPTAFYLCASMVDLAGFNEQFFGPGTRLTVL.

This clone showed up just a few times. V usage is TRBV11-2 and J usage is TRBJ1-2, with D unresolved. Looked up from germline, CDR1 is SGHAT and CDR2 is FQNNGV. The CDR3 has 14 amino acids. V was cut by 5 bases and J by 8 bases, with 18 bases left in between. Here the CDR3 reads CASSPLEVVKGYTF. The DNA of the CDR3 is TGTGCCAGCAGCCCCTTAGAGGTGGTAAAGGGCTACACCTTC.

The chain joins TRBV28 to TRBJ1-3; TRBD1 agrees at 7 bases. Germline V gene sequence: CDR1 MDHEN, CDR2 SYDVKM. The CDR3 is 14 residues long. V dropped 6 bases and J dropped 2; count of bases not matched to a gene: 4. CDR3 loop: CASRPTGTGNTIYF. For the CDR3, the DNA is TGTGCCAGCAGACCGACAGGGACTGGAAACACCATATATTTT.

The rearrangement links TRBV1 to TRBJ1-2; no check of the table's D call, TRBD1, against the DNA was made. TRBV1 is given as a pseudogene. There are 14 residues in the CDR3. In DNA form, the CDR3 reads TGCACCAGCAGCCAAGATCCAGGGGCGGAGGGCTACACCTTC. This translates into CTSSQDPGAEGYTF.

V gene TRBV6-1 combines with J gene TRBJ2-7; a weak D match, TRBD1 (6 bases). The ends were cut back, 4 bases at V and 2 bases at J, with 9 bases in the middle. The CDR3 is 13 residues long. Germline loops: CDR1 MNHNS, CDR2 SASEGT. The CDR3 protein is CASSAGQTYEQYF. The CDR3 DNA follows: TGTGCCAGCAGTGCCGGACAGACCTACGAGCAGTACTTC.

This chain joins TRBV29-1 and TRBJ1-1, with a tentative D call TRBD1 (5 bases). CDR3 length: 13 amino acids. The V and J ends lost 3 bases and 0 bases respectively, with 8 bases between them. Germline V gives CDR1 SQVTM, CDR2 ANQGSEA. The CDR3 nucleotides are TGCAGCGTTGATCCAGGGATGAACACTGAAGCTTTCTTT. It codes for CSVDPGMNTEAFF.

The chain joins TRBV29-1 to TRBJ1-1, with 7 nucleotides matching TRBD1. Germline trimming cut 7 bases from V and 4 bases from J; bases unmatched to any gene: 12. The V gene's germline CDR1 is SQVTM and CDR2 ANQGSEA. The CDR3 totals 14 residues. The CDR3 reads CSASTGVLVTEAFF. As DNA, the CDR3 is TGCAGCGCCTCAACAGGGGTGCTTGTCACTGAAGCTTTCTTT.

The chain employs TRBV6-5 and TRBJ2-7; TRBD2 might be the D (5 bases). Trimming cost V 3 bases and J 4 bases, with 13 bases left between them. The V gene's germline CDR1 is MNHEY and CDR2 SVGAGI. This CDR3 has 14 amino acids. CDR3 sequence (DNA): TGTGCCAGCAGTTATCGTCCGGGAAAATACGAGCAGTACTTC. Residues: CASSYRPGKYEQYF.

The rearrangement links TRBV5-1 to TRBJ2-3; D is ambiguous. The V gene lost 4 bases and the J gene lost 0 bases, with 15 bases spanning the gap. The CDR3 runs 16 residues. CDR1 is SGHRS, CDR2 YFSETQ, per germline. The CDR3 sequence is CASSPYSRTSTDTQYF. The DNA for the CDR3 is TGCGCCAGCAGCCCTTACTCGCGAACTAGCACAGATACGCAGTATTTT.

The chain joins TRBV5-6 to TRBJ1-6; a weak D match, TRBD1 (5 bases). The CDR3 is 15 amino acids. The ends were cut back, 4 bases at V and 3 bases at J, with 11 bases in the middle. Germline values: CDR1 SGHDT, CDR2 YYEEEE. The CDR3 sequence is CASSGAAYYNSPLHF. The DNA for the CDR3 is TGTGCCAGCAGCGGGGCAGCTTACTATAATTCACCCCTCCACTTT.

The chain links TRBV27 to TRBJ1-3; 7 bases match TRBD1. With 6 bases clipped from V and 7 bases from J, the junction kept 6 bases outside the gene matches. CDR3 length: 13 residues. Looked up from germline, CDR1 is MNHEY and CDR2 is SMNVEV (reference sequence). The CDR3 spells CASRSSGGNTIYF. The CDR3 bases are TGTGCCAGCAGATCATCAGGGGGGAACACCATATATTTT.

This chain connects TRBV19 to TRBJ2-7; D may be TRBD1 (6 bases). The CDR3 is 13 amino acids. Germline V gene sequence: CDR1 LNHDA, CDR2 SQIVND (reference sequence). Trimming left V 10 bases short and J 4 bases short, with 17 bases between. The CDR3 loop reads CATHGDNLYEQYF. DNA of the CDR3: TGTGCCACTCACGGGGACAACCTTTACGAGCAGTACTTC.